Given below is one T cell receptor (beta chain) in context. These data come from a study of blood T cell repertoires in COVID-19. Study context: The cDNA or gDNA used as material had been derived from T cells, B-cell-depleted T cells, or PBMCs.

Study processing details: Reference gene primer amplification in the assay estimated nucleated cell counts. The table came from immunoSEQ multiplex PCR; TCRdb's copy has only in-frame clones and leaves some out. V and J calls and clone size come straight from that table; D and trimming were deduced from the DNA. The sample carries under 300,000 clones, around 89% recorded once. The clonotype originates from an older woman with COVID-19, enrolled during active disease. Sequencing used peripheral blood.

CDR3 bases: TGTGCCAGTCCGGACAGGGAGGCGAATCAGCCCCAGCATTTT. This encodes CASPDREANQPQHF. This chain uses TRBV6-4 with TRBJ1-5; 8 nucleotides agree with TRBD1. Germline V CDR1 and CDR2: MRHNA, SNTAGT. With 9 bases clipped from V and 4 bases from J, the junction kept 8 bases outside the gene matches. The CDR3 covers 14 residues.